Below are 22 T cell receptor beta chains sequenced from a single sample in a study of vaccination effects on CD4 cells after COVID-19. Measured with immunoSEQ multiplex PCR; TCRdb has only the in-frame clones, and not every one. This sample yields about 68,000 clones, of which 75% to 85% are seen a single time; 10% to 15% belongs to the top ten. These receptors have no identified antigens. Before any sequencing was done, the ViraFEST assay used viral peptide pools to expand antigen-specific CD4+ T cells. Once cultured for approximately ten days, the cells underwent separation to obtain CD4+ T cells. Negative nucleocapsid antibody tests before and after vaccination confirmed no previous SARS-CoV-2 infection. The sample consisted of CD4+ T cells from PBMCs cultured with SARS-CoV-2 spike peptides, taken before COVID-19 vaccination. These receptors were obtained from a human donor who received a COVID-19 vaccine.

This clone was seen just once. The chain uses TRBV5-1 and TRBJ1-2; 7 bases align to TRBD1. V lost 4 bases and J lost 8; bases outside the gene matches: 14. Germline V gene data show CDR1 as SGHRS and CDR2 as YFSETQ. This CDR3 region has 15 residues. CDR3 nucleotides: TGCGCCAGCAGCCCGGAGACAGGGACTAAGAGGGGCTACACCTTC. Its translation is CASSPETGTKRGYTF.

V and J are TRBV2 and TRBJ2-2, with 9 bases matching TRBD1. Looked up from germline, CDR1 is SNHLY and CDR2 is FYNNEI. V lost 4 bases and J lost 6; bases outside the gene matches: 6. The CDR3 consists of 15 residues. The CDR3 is CASSADRGWSGELFF. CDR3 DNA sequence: TGTGCCAGCAGTGCGGACAGGGGATGGTCCGGGGAGCTGTTTTTT. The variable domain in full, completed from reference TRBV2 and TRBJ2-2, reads EPEVTQTPSHQVTQMGQEVILRCVPISNHLYFYWYRQILGQKVEFLVSFYNNEISEKSEIFDDQFSVERPDGSNFTLKIRSTKLEDSAMYFCASSADRGWSGELFFGEGSRLTVL.

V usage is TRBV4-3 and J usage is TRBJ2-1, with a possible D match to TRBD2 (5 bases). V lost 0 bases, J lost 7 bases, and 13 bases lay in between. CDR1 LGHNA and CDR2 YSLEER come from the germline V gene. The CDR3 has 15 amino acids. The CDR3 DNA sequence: TGCGCCAGCAGCCAAGATAGGATTATAGCGAATGAGCAGTTCTTC. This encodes CASSQDRIIANEQFF.

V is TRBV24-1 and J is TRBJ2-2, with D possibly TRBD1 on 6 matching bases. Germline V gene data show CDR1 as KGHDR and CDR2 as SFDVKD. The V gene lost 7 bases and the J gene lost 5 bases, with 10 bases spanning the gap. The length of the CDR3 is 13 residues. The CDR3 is CATRSQGTGELFF. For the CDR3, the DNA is TGTGCCACCAGGTCACAGGGAACCGGGGAGCTGTTTTTT.

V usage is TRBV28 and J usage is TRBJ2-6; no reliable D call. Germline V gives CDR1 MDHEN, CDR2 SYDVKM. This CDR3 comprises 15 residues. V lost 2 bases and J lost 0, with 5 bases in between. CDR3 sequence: CASSLGRSGANVLTF. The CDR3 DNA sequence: TGTGCCAGCAGTTTAGGGCGCTCTGGGGCCAACGTCCTGACTTTC.

The CDR3 region is CASSLRTGGEKLFF. The DNA for the CDR3 is TGCGCCAGCAGCCTACGGACAGGGGGTGAAAAACTGTTTTTT. The chain carries TRBV5-1 and TRBJ1-4, with 10 bases fitting TRBD1. Germline V lookup: CDR1 SGHRS, CDR2 YFSETQ. V trimming: 4 bases; J trimming: 7 bases; junction bases outside the gene matches: 4. The CDR3 has 14 amino acids.

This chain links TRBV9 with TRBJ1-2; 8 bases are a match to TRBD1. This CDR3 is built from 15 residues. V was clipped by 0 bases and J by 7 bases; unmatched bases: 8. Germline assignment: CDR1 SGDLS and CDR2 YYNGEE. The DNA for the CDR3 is TGTGCCAGCAGCGTAGATTGGACAGGGTTTGGTGGCTACACCTTC. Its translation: CASSVDWTGFGGYTF.

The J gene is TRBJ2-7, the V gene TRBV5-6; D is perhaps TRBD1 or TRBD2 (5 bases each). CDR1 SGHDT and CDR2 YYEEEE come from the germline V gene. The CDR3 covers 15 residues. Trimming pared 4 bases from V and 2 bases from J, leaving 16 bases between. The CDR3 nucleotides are TGTGCCAGCAGCCCGCTCCGGGACCCTACCTACGAGCAGTACGTC. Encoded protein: CASSPLRDPTYEQYV.

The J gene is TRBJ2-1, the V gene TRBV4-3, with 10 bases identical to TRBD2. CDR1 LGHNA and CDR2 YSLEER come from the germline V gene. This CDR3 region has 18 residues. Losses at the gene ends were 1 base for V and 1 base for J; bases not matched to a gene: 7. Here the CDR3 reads CASSQVRSGGFSYNEQFF. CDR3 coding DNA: TGCGCCAGCAGCCAAGTTCGTAGCGGGGGGTTTTCCTACAATGAGCAGTTCTTC.

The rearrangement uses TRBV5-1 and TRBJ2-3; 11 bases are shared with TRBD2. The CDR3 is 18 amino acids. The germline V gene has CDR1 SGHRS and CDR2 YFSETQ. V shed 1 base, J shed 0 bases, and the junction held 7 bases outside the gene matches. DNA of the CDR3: TGCGCCAGCAGCTTGACTTTACTAGCGGGGGCAAGCACAGATACGCAGTATTTT. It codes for CASSLTLLAGASTDTQYF.

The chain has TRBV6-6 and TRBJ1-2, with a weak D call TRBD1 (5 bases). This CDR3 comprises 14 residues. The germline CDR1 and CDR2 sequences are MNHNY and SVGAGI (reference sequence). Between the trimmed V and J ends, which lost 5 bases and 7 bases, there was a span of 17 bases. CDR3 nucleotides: TGTGCCAGCAGTGGGGACGGAAAGGTCTCTGGCTACACCTTC. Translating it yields CASSGDGKVSGYTF.

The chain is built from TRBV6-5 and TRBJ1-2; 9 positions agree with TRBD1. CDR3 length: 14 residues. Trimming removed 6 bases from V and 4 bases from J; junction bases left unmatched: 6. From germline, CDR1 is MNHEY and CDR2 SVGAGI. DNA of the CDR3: TGTGCCAGCAGCATGACGACAGGGGGCTATGGCTACACCTTC. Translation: CASSMTTGGYGYTF.

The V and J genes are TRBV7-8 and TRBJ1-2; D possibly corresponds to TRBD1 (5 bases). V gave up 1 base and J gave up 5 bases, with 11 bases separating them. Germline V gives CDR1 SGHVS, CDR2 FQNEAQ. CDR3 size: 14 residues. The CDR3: CASSLVGELYGYTF. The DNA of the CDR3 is TGTGCCAGCAGCTTAGTAGGGGAATTATATGGCTACACCTTC.

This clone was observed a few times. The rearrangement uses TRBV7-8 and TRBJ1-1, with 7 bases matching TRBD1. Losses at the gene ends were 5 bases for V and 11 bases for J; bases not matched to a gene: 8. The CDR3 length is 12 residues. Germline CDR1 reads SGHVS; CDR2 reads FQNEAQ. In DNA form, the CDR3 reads TGTGCCAGCAGCCCGACAGGGCCCGGGGCTTTCTTT. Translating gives CASSPTGPGAFF.

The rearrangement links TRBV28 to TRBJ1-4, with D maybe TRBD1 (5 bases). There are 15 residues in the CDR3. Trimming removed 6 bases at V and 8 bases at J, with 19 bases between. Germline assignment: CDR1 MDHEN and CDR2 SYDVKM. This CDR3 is CASRQTGIMREKLFF. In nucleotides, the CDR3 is TGTGCCAGCAGACAAACAGGAATAATGAGAGAAAAACTGTTTTTT.

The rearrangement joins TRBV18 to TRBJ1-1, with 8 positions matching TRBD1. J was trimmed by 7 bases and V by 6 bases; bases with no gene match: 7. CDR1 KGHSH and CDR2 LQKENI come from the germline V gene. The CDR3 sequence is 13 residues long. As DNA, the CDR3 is TGTGCCAGCTCTCAAGGACAGGGTGGTGAAGCTTTCTTT. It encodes CASSQGQGGEAFF.

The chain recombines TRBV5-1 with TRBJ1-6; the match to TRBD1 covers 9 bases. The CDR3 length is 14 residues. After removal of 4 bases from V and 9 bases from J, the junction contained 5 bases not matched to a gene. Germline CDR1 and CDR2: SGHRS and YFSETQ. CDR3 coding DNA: TGCGCCAGCAGCCCAGGACAGGGGTCTTCACCCCTCCACTTT. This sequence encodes CASSPGQGSSPLHF.

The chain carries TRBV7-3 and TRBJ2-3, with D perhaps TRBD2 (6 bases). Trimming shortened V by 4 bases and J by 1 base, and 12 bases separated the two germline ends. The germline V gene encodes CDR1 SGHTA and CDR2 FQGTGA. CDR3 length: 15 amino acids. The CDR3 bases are TGTGCCAGCAGCTCAAGGGGCGGGGGCACAGATACGCAGTATTTT. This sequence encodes CASSSRGGGTDTQYF.

In nucleotides, the CDR3 is TGCGCCAGCAGCTACCGGACAGGGCCGTTGACTGAAGCTTTCTTT. It codes for CASSYRTGPLTEAFF. The J gene is TRBJ1-1, the V gene TRBV4-3; 8 bases map to TRBD1. Germline-derived CDR1 and CDR2 are LGHNA and YSLEER. This CDR3 spans 15 amino acids. V lost 5 bases and J lost 5; bases outside the gene matches: 10.

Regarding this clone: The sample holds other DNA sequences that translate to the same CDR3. CDR3: CASSPSRGEQFF. The DNA for the CDR3 is TGTGCCAGCTCCCCGTCCAGGGGGGAGCAGTTCTTC. The chain couples TRBV18 to TRBJ2-1, with 7 bases identical to TRBD1. Germline loops: CDR1 KGHSH, CDR2 LQKENI. Trimming cost V 6 bases and J 10 bases; bases outside gene matches: 6. The CDR3 runs 12 residues.

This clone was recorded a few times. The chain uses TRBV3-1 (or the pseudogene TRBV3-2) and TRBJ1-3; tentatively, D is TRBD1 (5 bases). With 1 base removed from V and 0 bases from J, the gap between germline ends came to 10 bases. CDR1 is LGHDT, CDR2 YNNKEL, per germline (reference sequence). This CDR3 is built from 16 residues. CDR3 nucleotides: TGTGCCAGCAGCCAAGTGGGGGGAAGCTCTGGAAACACCATATATTTT. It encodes CASSQVGGSSGNTIYF.

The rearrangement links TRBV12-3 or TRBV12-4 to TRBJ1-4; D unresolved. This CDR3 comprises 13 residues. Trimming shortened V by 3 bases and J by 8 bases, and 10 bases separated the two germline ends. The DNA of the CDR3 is TGTGCCAGCAGTTTTTGGGGAGGCGAAAAACTGTTTTTT. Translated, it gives CASSFWGGEKLFF.